Shown below are 24 T cell receptor beta chains from a single sample sequenced in a study of blood T cell repertoires in COVID-19 (dated by TCRdb to the early 2020s). Library creation used the immunoSEQ multiplex PCR assay. Sourced from immuneACCESS, this table was stored by TCRdb with only in-frame sequences that have V and J called. A share of the clones is absent; for the studies checked, an unresolved V gene accounts for under half, and the remainder has no known explanation. This sample gives some 130,000 clones in total; roughly 87% of them show up just once. The ten largest clones capture approximately 10% of the sample. Sequenced input: peripheral blood. All receptors come from a man older than 75 with acute or convalescent COVID-19.

This clone was seen just once. The rearrangement joins TRBV29-1 to TRBJ1-2; perhaps TRBD1 as D (5 bases). Germline V lookup: CDR1 SQVTM, CDR2 ANQGSEA. V was pared by 5 bases and J by 1 base, with 17 bases between. CDR3 length equals 15 residues. The chain's CDR3 is CSVPTRGGGNYGYTF. DNA of the CDR3: TGCAGCGTTCCAACTCGGGGGGGAGGTAACTATGGCTACACCTTC.

The J gene is TRBJ2-7, the V gene TRBV28, with TRBD1 matching over 12 bases. Losses at the gene ends were 2 bases for V and 5 bases for J; bases not matched to a gene: 4. CDR3 size: 15 residues. The germline gives CDR1 MDHEN, CDR2 SYDVKM. CDR3 loop: CASSLAGQGANEQYF. The DNA of the CDR3 is TGTGCCAGCAGTTTAGCGGGACAGGGGGCTAACGAGCAGTACTTC. The full variable domain, its missing parts supplied by reference TRBV28 and TRBJ2-7, is DVKVTQSSRYLVKRTGEKVFLECVQDMDHENMFWYRQDPGLGLRLIYFSYDVKMKEKGDIPEGYSVSREKKERFSLILESASTNQTSMYLCASSLAGQGANEQYFGPGTRLTVT.

CDR3 amino acids: CASSLVRDIHTGELFF. CDR3 bases: TGTGCCAGCAGCTTGGTCCGGGACATACACACCGGGGAGCTGTTTTTT. The rearrangement joins TRBV5-6 to TRBJ2-2; D might be TRBD1 (6 bases). V lost 0 bases to trimming and J lost 3 bases, with 12 bases between them. CDR1 and CDR2 from the germline V gene are SGHDT and YYEEEE. The CDR3 sequence is 16 residues long.

V usage is TRBV4-1 and J usage is TRBJ2-5, with TRBD2 matching 7 bases. The junction had 15 bases not matched to a gene; V was cut back by 4 bases and J by 1 base. The CDR3 loop spans 18 amino acids. The germline CDR1 and CDR2 sequences are MGHRA and YSYEKL. The CDR3 region is CASSPGMGGAGGQETQYF. CDR3 DNA sequence: TGCGCCAGCAGCCCCGGTATGGGAGGGGCAGGTGGCCAAGAGACCCAGTACTTC.

This rearrangement joins TRBV9 to TRBJ1-2; D possibly corresponds to TRBD1 (5 bases). CDR3 size: 15 residues. Germline CDR1 is SGDLS and CDR2 is YYNGEE. Trimming pared 4 bases from V and 5 bases from J, leaving 18 bases between. CDR3 region: CASSPPGSYAYGYTF. The CDR3 nucleotides read TGTGCCAGCAGCCCTCCAGGGTCCTACGCTTATGGCTACACCTTC.

Here the CDR3 DNA reads TGTGCCACCAGTGACGGGTTTAAGGAAAAACTGTTTTTT. Protein: CATSDGFKEKLFF. The chain couples TRBV24-1 to TRBJ1-4; unclear D gene. The CDR3 extends over 13 amino acids. Looked up from germline, CDR1 is KGHDR and CDR2 is SFDVKD. V shed 4 bases and J shed 8 bases, with 10 bases lying between them.

The chain combines TRBV2 with TRBJ1-6; 8 bases match TRBD1. Germline V gene data show CDR1 as SNHLY and CDR2 as FYNNEI. V shed 4 bases, J shed 10 bases, and the junction held 6 bases outside the gene matches. This CDR3 is 14 amino acids long. In nucleotides, the CDR3 is TGTGCCAGCAGTGCCCAGGGGGCGGGATCACCCCTCCACTTT. Amino acid sequence: CASSAQGAGSPLHF.

This clone was recorded once. CDR3 amino acids: CAISGGGAVYEQYF. The DNA for the CDR3 is TGTGCCATCAGTGGGGGGGGCGCGGTTTACGAGCAGTACTTC. The rearrangement links TRBV10-3 to TRBJ2-7; D is perhaps TRBD2 (7 bases). The CDR3 is 14 amino acids. The germline V gene encodes CDR1 ENHRY and CDR2 SYGVKD. V lost 4 bases to trimming and J lost 4 bases, with 14 bases between them.

A single count supports this clone. The rearrangement uses TRBV18 and TRBJ2-5, with D tentatively TRBD1 (5 bases). Germline V gene data show CDR1 as KGHSH and CDR2 as LQKENI. V was clipped by 5 bases and J by 1 base, with 8 bases between them. The CDR3 is 13 amino acids. The DNA for the CDR3 is TGTGCCAGCTCAGCGGACATCCAAGAGACCCAGTACTTC. Protein product: CASSADIQETQYF.

The chain carries TRBV28 and TRBJ2-3, with 10 positions matching TRBD2. V dropped 5 bases and J dropped 8; count of bases not matched to a gene: 10. This CDR3 is built from 15 residues. CDR1 is MDHEN and CDR2 is SYDVKM in the germline V gene. The CDR3 loop is CASSKVVAGGGTQYF. CDR3 nucleotide sequence: TGTGCCAGCAGTAAGGTGGTAGCGGGAGGAGGTACGCAGTATTTT.

This clone was seen a single time. The chain couples TRBV10-3 to TRBJ2-2, with 11 positions matching TRBD2. Germline CDR1 reads ENHRY; CDR2 reads SYGVKD. The CDR3 sequence is 15 residues long. Germline trimming cut 8 bases from V and 8 bases from J; bases unmatched to any gene: 10. CDR3: CAIRLTSGGEGELFF. Here the CDR3 DNA reads TGTGCCATCCGACTAACTAGCGGGGGAGAGGGGGAGCTGTTTTTT.

This clone was seen a single time. The V and J genes are TRBV4-2 and TRBJ1-4; D is perhaps TRBD1 (5 bases). The germline CDR1 and CDR2 sequences are LGHNA and YNFKEQ. The CDR3 runs to 14 residues. V gave up 0 bases and J gave up 7 bases, with 9 bases separating them. CDR3 nucleotides: TGTGCCAGCAGCCAAGATACGACAGTTGAAAAACTGTTTTTT. Its translation: CASSQDTTVEKLFF.

The chain links TRBV30 to TRBJ1-1, with D possibly TRBD1 on 5 matching bases. V was clipped by 0 bases and J by 1 base, with 6 bases between them. Germline V gene sequence: CDR1 GTSNPN, CDR2 SVGIG (reference sequence). This CDR3 contains 13 residues. The CDR3 reads CAWSVGGNTEAFF. CDR3 bases: TGTGCCTGGAGTGTGGGGGGGAACACTGAAGCTTTCTTT. Full variable domain (remainder filled in from reference TRBV30 and TRBJ1-1): SQTIHQWPATLVQPVGSPLSLECTVEGTSNPNLYWYRQAAGRGLQLLFYSVGIGQISSEVPQNLSASRPQDRQFILSSKKLLLSDSGFYLCAWSVGGNTEAFFGQGTRLTVV.

V usage is TRBV3-1 (or the pseudogene TRBV3-2) and J usage is TRBJ2-7, with 7 bases that match TRBD2. V shed 2 bases and J 2 bases; nucleotides not matched to a gene: 3. The CDR3 is 14 residues long. Germline loops: CDR1 LGHDT, CDR2 YNNKEL (reference sequence). CDR3 sequence: CASSQLGGAYEQYF. The DNA of the CDR3 is TGTGCCAGCAGCCAACTGGGGGGGGCCTACGAGCAGTACTTC.

This chain connects TRBV6-5 to TRBJ2-7; weak D call: TRBD1 (6 bases). Per the germline V gene, CDR1 is MNHEY and CDR2 is SVGAGI. V lost 1 base, J lost 2 bases, and 9 bases lay in between. The CDR3 runs to 14 residues. The CDR3 region is CASSYFRGTYEQYF. As DNA, the CDR3 is TGTGCCAGCAGTTACTTCAGGGGAACCTACGAGCAGTACTTC.

This clone was detected only once. This chain links TRBV18 with TRBJ2-3; D might be TRBD2 (6 bases). V lost 2 bases, J lost 6 bases, and 9 bases lay in between. The CDR3 is 13 residues long. Germline loops: CDR1 KGHSH, CDR2 LQKENI. Here the CDR3 DNA reads TGTGCCAGCTCACCAAGGGGACTGGATACGCAGTATTTT. Its protein is CASSPRGLDTQYF.

The gene calls are TRBV29-1 and TRBJ1-1, with D tentatively TRBD1 (6 bases). V was cut by 6 bases and J by 4 bases, with 18 bases left in between. The germline V gene encodes CDR1 SQVTM and CDR2 ANQGSEA. There are 14 residues in the CDR3. Written as DNA, the CDR3 is TGCAGCGTCGTCCGGGACATCCGAGGCACTGAAGCTTTCTTT. Amino acid sequence: CSVVRDIRGTEAFF.

The rearrangement joins TRBV7-9 to TRBJ1-6; D gene unclear. Per the germline V gene, CDR1 is SEHNR and CDR2 is FQNEAQ (reference sequence). The V and J ends lost 6 bases and 0 bases respectively, with 6 bases between them. This CDR3 region has 14 residues. Here the CDR3 reads CASRLNSYNSPLHF. In DNA form, the CDR3 reads TGTGCCAGCAGACTTAACTCCTATAATTCACCCCTCCACTTT.

The genes are TRBV28 and TRBJ1-2, with a weak D call TRBD1 (5 bases). The CDR3 has 14 residues. Germline V CDR1 and CDR2: MDHEN, SYDVKM. V lost 7 bases to trimming and J lost 0 bases, with 12 bases between them. The CDR3 DNA is TGTGCCAGCATAGTCCGGGACTCTAACTATGGCTACACCTTC. This gives the protein CASIVRDSNYGYTF.

The V call is TRBV7-6, the J call TRBJ2-2; maybe TRBD1 (5 bases). The CDR3 spans 16 residues. Germline loops: CDR1 SGHVS, CDR2 FNYEAQ. Trimming pared 1 base from V and 1 base from J, leaving 10 bases between. The CDR3 coding sequence is TGTGCCAGCAGCTTAGTAGGGGTGGGGAACACCGGGGAGCTGTTTTTT. Translating gives CASSLVGVGNTGELFF.

The chain couples TRBV3-1 (or the pseudogene TRBV3-2) to TRBJ1-1; TRBD1 might be the D (6 bases). Germline V gene data show CDR1 as LGHDT and CDR2 as YNNKEL (reference sequence). CDR3 size: 16 residues. The V end lost 1 base, the J end lost 2 bases, and 14 bases lay between the germline ends. This CDR3 is CASSQGTGRSNTEAFF. The CDR3 region has the DNA TGTGCCAGCAGCCAAGGAACAGGGCGGTCTAACACTGAAGCTTTCTTT.

This clone was seen only a few times. This chain connects TRBV10-3 to TRBJ1-1; 12 nucleotides agree with TRBD1. Germline CDR1 is ENHRY and CDR2 is SYGVKD. V shed 6 bases and J 3 bases; nucleotides not matched to a gene: 11. CDR3 length: 17 amino acids. The CDR3 loop is CAIRIGTGGLRDTEAFF. The CDR3 nucleotides read TGTGCCATCAGGATTGGGACAGGGGGCCTCCGGGACACTGAAGCTTTCTTT.

This clone was found once. For the CDR3, the DNA is TGTGCCAGCAGCCAGGACAGGGTAGCAAACACCATATATTTT. Translated: CASSQDRVANTIYF. This chain joins TRBV5-5 and TRBJ1-3; the match to TRBD1 covers 8 bases. Germline-derived CDR1 and CDR2 are SGHKS and YYEKEE (reference sequence). J gave up 6 bases and V 4 bases, and 6 bases lay outside the gene matches. CDR3 length equals 14 residues.

The chain couples TRBV30 to TRBJ1-5; the D gene is possibly TRBD1 (5 bases). The V gene's germline CDR1 is GTSNPN and CDR2 SVGIG (reference sequence). The CDR3 sequence is 12 residues long. V was pared by 7 bases and J by 2 bases, with 9 bases between. The CDR3 DNA reads TGTGCCTATACGGGGGGCAATCAGCCCCAGCATTTT. Protein product: CAYTGGNQPQHF.